This T cell receptor beta chain was sequenced during a study of T-cell reconstitution after alpha-beta-depleted transplantation in children. This clonotype has just a few counts. Germline V CDR1 and CDR2: SGHVS, FQNEAQ. J lost 6 bases, V lost 5 bases, and 7 bases had no gene match. The CDR3 has 16 amino acids. Molecular barcoding with unique molecular identifiers was used for the TCRbeta library. TCRdb reprocessed the PCR reads with MiXCR, giving one entry per CDR3 protein. The sample has some 87,000 distinct CDR3 sequences, around 15% seen once. The sequencing here drew on PBMCs, mostly from graft donor cells, taken 180 days after TCRalphabeta/CD19-depleted stem cell transplant. V usage is TRBV7-8 and J usage is TRBJ2-4; 13 nucleotides agree with TRBD2. This TCR was recovered from a male patient aged 2-10 years who had a stem cell transplant for acute lymphoblastic leukemia, so the T cells may come from the graft donor. The CDR3 loop is CASSRTSGGAGNIQYF. CDR3 in DNA: TGTGCCAGCAGCCGCACTAGCGGGGGGGCAGGAAACATTCAGTACTTC.